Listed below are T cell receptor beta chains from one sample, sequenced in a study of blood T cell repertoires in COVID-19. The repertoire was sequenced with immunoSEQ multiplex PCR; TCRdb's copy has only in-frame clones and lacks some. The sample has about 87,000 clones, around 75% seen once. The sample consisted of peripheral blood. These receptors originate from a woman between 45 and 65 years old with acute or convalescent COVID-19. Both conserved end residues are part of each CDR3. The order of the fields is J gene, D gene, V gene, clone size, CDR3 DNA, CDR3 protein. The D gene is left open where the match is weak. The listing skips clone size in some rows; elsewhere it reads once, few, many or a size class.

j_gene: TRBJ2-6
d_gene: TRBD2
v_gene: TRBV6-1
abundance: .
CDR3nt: TGTGCCAGCAGTGAAGGGGGAGGGGCTGGGGCCAACGTCCTGACTTTC
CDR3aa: CASSEGGGAGANVLTF

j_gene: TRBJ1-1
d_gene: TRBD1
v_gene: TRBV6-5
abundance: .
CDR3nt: TGTGCCAGCAGCCCCGGGACAGGGATCACTGAAGCTTTCTTT
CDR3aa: CASSPGTGITEAFF

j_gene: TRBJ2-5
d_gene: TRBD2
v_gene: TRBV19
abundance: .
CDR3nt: TGTGCCAGTAGTCTCACTAGCGGGGGCTCCCTGGGGGAGACCCAGTACTTC
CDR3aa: CASSLTSGGSLGETQYF

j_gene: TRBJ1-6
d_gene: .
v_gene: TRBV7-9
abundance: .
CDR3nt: TGTGCCAGCAGCTTAGCGCAGGCAGGATCTAATTCACCCCTCCACTTT
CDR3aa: CASSLAQAGSNSPLHF

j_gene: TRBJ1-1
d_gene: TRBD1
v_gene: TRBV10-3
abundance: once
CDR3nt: TGTGCCACCCGGGACAGGGACTCCTTGTGGGCTTTCTTT
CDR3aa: CATRDRDSLWAFF

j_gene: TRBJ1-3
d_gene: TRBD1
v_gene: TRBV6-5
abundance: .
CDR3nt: TGTGCCAGCTACGGACAGGGGGCGACTGGAAACACCATATATTTT
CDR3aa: CASYGQGATGNTIYF

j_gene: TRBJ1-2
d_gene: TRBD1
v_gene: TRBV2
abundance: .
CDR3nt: TGTGCCAGCAGTGAGAGGGGGCCAGCTACAGGCTACACCTTC
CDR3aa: CASSERGPATGYTF

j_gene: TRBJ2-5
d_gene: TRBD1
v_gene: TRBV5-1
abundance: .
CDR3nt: TGCGCCAGCAGCTTACTAGGACAGGGCCCCGGAGAGACCCAGTACTTC
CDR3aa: CASSLLGQGPGETQYF

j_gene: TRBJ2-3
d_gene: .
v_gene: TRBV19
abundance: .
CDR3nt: TGTGCCAGTAGTATCCAACTAGGGTTTCAGTATTTT
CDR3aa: CASSIQLGFQYF

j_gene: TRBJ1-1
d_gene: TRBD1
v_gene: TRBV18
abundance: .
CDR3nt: TGTGCCAGCTCACGACAGGGCTTCAACACTGAAGCTTTCTTT
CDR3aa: CASSRQGFNTEAFF

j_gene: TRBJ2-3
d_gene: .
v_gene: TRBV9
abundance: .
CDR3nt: TGTGCCAGCAGCCCCCAGAGGACTATCGCAGATACGCAGTATTTT
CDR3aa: CASSPQRTIADTQYF

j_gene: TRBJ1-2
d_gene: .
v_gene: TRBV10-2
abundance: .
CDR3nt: TGCGCCAGCAGTGGTCAGGGGAAAAACTATGGCTACACCTTC
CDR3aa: CASSGQGKNYGYTF

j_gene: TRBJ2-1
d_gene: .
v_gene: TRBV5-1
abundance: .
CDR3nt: TGCGCCAGCAGCCTCGGGAGAGAGCAGTTCTTC
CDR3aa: CASSLGREQFF

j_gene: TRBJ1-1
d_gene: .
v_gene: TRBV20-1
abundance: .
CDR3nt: TGCAGTGCTAGAGTTGATGAGAAGGCTTTCTTT
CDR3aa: CSARVDEKAFF

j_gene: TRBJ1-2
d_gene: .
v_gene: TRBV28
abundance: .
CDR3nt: TGTGCCAGCACCAGGTGGCAGGGGAGTAACTATGGCTACACCTTC
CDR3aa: CASTRWQGSNYGYTF

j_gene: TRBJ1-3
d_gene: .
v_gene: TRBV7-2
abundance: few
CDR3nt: TGTGCCAGCAGCTTAGTGCCCGGGGATGGAAACACCATATATTTT
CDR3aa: CASSLVPGDGNTIYF

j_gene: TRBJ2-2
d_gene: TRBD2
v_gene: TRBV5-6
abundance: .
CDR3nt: TGTGCCAGCAGAGCGGGGAGCGGCACCGGGGAGCTGTTTTTT
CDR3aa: CASRAGSGTGELFF

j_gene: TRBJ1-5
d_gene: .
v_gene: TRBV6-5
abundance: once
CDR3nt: TGTGCCAGCAGTCCCTCAGCGGATAGCAATCAGCCCCAGCATTTT
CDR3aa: CASSPSADSNQPQHF

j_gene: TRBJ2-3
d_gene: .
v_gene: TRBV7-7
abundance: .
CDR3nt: TGTGCCAGCAGCCGAGGGCGCACAGATACGCAGTATTTT
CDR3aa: CASSRGRTDTQYF

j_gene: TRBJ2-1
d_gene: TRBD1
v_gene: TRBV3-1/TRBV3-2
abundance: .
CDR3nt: TGTGCCAGCAGCCAAGATGGGACAGCCTACAATGAGCAGTTCTTC
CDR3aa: CASSQDGTAYNEQFF

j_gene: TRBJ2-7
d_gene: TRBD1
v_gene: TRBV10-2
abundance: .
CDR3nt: TGCGCCAGCAGAGGACAGGACTACGAGCAGTACTTC
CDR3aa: CASRGQDYEQYF

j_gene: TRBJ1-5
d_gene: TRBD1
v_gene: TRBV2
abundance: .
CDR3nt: TGTGCCAGCAGAGCCGGGACAGGGTTTCAGCCCCAGCATTTT
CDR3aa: CASRAGTGFQPQHF

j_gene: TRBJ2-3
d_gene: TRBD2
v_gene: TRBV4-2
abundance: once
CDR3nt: TGTGCCAGCAGCCGGACTAGCGGTGGCACGCAGTATTTT
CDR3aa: CASSRTSGGTQYF

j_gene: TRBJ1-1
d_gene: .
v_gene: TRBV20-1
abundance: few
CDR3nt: TGCAGCCCGGACAAGAACACTGAAGCTTTCTTT
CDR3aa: CSPDKNTEAFF

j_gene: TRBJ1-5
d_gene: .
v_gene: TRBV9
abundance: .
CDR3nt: TGTGCCAGCATCATAAACAGGGAGGGTCCCAATCAGCCCCAGCATTTT
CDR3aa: CASIINREGPNQPQHF

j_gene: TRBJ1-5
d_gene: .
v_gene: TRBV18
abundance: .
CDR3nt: TGTGCCAGCTCACCCACGGCGGGGCATAGCAATCAGCCCCAGCATTTT
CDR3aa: CASSPTAGHSNQPQHF

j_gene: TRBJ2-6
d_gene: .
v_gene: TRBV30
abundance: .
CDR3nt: TGTGCCTGGAGTATGCGGGTGAGAGGGGCCAACGTCCTGACTTTC
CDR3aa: CAWSMRVRGANVLTF

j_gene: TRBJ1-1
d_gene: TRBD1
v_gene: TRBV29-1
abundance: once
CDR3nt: TGCAGCGTCTCATGGGGGACAGGGGGCACTGAAGCTTTCTTT
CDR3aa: CSVSWGTGGTEAFF

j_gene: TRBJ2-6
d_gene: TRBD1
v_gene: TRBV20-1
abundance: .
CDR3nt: TGCAGTGCCAGTTTGACAGGGGGCGGTTCTGGGGCCAACGTCCTGACTTTC
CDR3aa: CSASLTGGGSGANVLTF

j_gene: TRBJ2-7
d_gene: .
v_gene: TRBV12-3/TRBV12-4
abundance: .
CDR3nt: TGTGCCAGCAGTTTCGCAGGGTTCCAGTACTTC
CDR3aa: CASSFAGFQYF